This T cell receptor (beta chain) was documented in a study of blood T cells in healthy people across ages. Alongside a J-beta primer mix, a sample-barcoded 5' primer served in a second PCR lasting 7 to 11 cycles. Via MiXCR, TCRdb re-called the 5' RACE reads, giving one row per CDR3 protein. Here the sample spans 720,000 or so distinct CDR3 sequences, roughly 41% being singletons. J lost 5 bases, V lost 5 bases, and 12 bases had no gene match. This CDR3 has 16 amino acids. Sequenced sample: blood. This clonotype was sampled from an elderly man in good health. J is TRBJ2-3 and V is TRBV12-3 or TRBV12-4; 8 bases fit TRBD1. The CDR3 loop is CASSPPGGAHKDTQYF. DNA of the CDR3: TGTGCCAGCAGTCCCCCAGGGGGCGCACACAAAGATACGCAGTATTTT.